This entry features one T cell receptor beta chain sequence. Per the study methods: The assay estimated nucleated cells by amplifying reference gene primers. The repertoire was sequenced with immunoSEQ multiplex PCR; TCRdb's copy has only in-frame clones and lacks some. The DNA was the basis for D and trimming; V, J and clone size are from that table. The repertoire consists of roughly 65,000 clones, with 90% occurring once and the leading ten covering around 1.3%. This specimen comes from a study of blood T cell repertoires in COVID-19. Study information: The samples span acute and convalescent COVID-19 from the United States, Italy and Spain. Nucleic acid was either cDNA or gDNA, and it came from T cells, B-cell-depleted T cells, or PBMCs.

Germline V gene sequence: CDR1 MNHEY, CDR2 SVGAGI. V lost 6 bases, J lost 12 bases, and 13 bases stayed unmatched. The length of the CDR3 is 15 residues. This receptor was identified in a man between 60 and 75 years old with acute or convalescent COVID-19. Sequenced: peripheral blood. J is TRBJ1-6 and V is TRBV6-5; TRBD1 matches 8 bases. The CDR3, as DNA: TGTGCCAGCAGCAGACGCGGACAGGGCTTTCGACCCCTCCACTTT. Its protein is CASSRRGQGFRPLHF.